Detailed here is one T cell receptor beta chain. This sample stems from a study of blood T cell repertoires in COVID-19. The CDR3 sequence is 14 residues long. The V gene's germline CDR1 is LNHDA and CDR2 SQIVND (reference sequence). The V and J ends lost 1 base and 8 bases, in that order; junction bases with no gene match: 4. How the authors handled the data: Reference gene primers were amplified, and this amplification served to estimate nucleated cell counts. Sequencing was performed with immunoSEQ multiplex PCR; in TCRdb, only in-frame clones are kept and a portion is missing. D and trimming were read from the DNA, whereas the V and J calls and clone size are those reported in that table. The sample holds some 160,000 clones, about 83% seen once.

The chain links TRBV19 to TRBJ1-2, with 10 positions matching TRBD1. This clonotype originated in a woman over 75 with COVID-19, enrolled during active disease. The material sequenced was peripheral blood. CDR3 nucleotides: TGTGCCAGTAGTATAGGACAGGGGGCTAGAGGCTACACCTTC. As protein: CASSIGQGARGYTF.